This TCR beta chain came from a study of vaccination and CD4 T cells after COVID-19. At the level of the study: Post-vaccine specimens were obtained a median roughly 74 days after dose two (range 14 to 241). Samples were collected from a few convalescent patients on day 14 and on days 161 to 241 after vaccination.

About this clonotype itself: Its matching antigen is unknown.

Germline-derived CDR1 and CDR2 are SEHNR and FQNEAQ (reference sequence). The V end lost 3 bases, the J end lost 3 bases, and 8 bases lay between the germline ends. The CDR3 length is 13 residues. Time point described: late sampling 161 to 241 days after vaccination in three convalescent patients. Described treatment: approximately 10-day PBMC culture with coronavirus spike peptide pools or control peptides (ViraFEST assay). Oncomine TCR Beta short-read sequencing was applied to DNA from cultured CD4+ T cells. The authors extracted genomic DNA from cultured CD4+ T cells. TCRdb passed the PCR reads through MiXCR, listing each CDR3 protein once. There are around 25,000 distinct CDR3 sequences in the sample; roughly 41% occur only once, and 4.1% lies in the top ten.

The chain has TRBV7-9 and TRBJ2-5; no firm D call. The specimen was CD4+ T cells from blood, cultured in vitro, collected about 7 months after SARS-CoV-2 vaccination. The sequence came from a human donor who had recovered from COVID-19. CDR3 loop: CASSFGVKETQYF. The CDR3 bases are TGTGCCAGCAGCTTTGGGGTAAAAGAGACCCAGTACTTC.